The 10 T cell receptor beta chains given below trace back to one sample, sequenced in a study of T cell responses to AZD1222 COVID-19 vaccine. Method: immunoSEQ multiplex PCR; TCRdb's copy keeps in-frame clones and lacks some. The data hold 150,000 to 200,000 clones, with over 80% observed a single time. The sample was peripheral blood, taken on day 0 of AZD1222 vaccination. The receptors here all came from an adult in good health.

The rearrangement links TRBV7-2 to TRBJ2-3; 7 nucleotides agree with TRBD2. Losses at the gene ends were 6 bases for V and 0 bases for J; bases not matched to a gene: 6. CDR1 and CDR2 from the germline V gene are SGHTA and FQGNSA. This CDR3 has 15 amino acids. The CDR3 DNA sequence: TGTGCCAGCAGTCATGGCGGGGGAAGCACAGATACGCAGTATTTT. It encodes CASSHGGGSTDTQYF.

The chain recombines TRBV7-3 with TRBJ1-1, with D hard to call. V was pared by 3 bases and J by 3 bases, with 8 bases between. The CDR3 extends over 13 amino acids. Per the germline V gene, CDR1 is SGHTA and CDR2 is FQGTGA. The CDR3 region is CASSFLPDTEAFF. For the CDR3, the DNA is TGTGCCAGCAGCTTTCTTCCTGACACTGAAGCTTTCTTT.

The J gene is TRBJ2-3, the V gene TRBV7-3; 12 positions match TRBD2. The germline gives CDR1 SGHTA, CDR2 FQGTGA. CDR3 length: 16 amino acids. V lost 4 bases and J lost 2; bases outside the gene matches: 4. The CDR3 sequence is CASSSGLAGITDTQYF. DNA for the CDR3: TGTGCCAGCAGCTCCGGACTAGCGGGGATCACAGATACGCAGTATTTT.

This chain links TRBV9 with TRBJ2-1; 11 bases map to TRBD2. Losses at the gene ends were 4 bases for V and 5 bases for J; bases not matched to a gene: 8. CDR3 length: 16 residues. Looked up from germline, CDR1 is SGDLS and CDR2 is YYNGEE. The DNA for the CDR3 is TGTGCCAGCAGCTCGGTAGCGGGAGGGCCAAACAATGAGCAGTTCTTC. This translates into CASSSVAGGPNNEQFF.

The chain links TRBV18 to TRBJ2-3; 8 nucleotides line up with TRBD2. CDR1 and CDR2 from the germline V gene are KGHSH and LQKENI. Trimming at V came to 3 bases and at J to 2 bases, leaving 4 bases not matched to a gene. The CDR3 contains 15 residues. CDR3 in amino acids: CASSPGSGATDTQYF. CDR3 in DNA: TGTGCCAGCTCACCTGGTAGCGGGGCCACAGATACGCAGTATTTT.

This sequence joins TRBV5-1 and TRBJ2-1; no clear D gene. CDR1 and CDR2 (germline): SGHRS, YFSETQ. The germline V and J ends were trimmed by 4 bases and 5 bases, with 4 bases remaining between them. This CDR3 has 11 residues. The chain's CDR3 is CASSLNNEQFF. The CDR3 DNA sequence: TGCGCCAGCAGCCTAAACAATGAGCAGTTCTTC.

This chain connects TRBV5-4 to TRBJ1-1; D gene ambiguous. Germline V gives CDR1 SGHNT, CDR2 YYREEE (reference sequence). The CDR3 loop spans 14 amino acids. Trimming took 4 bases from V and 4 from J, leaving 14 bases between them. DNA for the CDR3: TGTGCCAGCAGCAAGGAACAGCGGGGCACTGAAGCTTTCTTT. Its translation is CASSKEQRGTEAFF.

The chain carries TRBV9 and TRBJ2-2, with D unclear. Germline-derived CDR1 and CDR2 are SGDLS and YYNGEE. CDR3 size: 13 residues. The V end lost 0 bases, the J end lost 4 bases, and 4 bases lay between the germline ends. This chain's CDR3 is CASSVEGTGELFF. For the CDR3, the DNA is TGTGCCAGCAGCGTAGAAGGCACCGGGGAGCTGTTTTTT.

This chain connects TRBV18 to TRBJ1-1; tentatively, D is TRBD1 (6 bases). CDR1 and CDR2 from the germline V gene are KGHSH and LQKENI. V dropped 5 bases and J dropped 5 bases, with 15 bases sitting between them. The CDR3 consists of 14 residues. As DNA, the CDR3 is TGTGCCAGCTCAAACAGGGACACGTGGACTGAAGCTTTCTTT. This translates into CASSNRDTWTEAFF.

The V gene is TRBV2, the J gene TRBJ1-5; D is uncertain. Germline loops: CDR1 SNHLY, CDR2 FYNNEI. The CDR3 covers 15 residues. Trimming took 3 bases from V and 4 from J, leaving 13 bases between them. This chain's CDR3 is CASSDWRADNQPQHF. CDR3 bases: TGTGCCAGCAGTGACTGGAGGGCCGATAATCAGCCCCAGCATTTT.